Below, 3 T cell receptor beta chains from the same sample are listed, as sequenced in a study of shared T cell receptors in the human thymus. This table comes from immunoSEQ multiplex PCR, and its TCRdb copy is limited to in-frame clones, with some not included. The table lists 650,000 to 950,000 clones, roughly 88% of them singletons. Separately, the same data were catalogued under a study of human thymus T cells.

Sequences were obtained from thymocytes. Receptor source: a girl under two years old with a congenital heart defect.

The chain carries TRBV28 and TRBJ1-1, with 7 nucleotides matching TRBD1. Unmatched junction bases numbered 5, after V lost 3 bases and J lost 1 base. The CDR3 contains 15 residues. Looked up from germline, CDR1 is MDHEN and CDR2 is SYDVKM. CDR3: CASSLQGDTNTEAFF. DNA for the CDR3: TGTGCCAGCAGTTTGCAGGGGGATACGAACACTGAAGCTTTCTTT.

The CDR3 coding sequence is TGTGCCAGCAGTGTAAGCATCAGCACAGATACGCAGTATTTT. This codes for CASSVSISTDTQYF. The rearrangement joins TRBV6-4 to TRBJ2-3; D gene unclear. V dropped 4 bases and J dropped 0 bases, with 8 bases sitting between them. The CDR3 is made up of 14 amino acids. Germline V CDR1 and CDR2: MRHNA, SNTAGT.

The rearrangement joins TRBV2 to TRBJ2-1; 7 bases fit TRBD2. V lost 8 bases, J lost 7 bases, and 11 bases stayed unmatched. This CDR3 comprises 14 residues. Germline V lookup: CDR1 SNHLY, CDR2 FYNNEI. The CDR3 protein is CASHCLGGWNEQFF. The CDR3 nucleotides are TGTGCCAGCCACTGTCTGGGGGGGTGGAATGAGCAGTTCTTC.